The 21 T cell receptor beta chains in this list originate from one sample, sequenced in a study of cytomegalovirus exposure and HLA in healthy donors. In the PCR, 60 Vbeta and 13 Jbeta primers were used. Sequencing used immunoSEQ multiplex PCR; TCRdb keeps in-frame clones, though not all of them. This table holds hundreds of thousands of clones, 77% found once. Sequencing input: PBMCs. These receptors were collected from a woman aged 55-69 years in good health and CMV-seropositive.

This clone was found a few times. J is TRBJ2-1 and V is TRBV5-1; D is uncertain. Germline CDR1 SGHRS, CDR2 YFSETQ. The CDR3 extends over 15 amino acids. The V gene lost 0 bases and the J gene lost 3 bases, with 10 bases spanning the gap. The DNA for the CDR3 is TGCGCCAGCAGCTTGGAGTCCCCCTACTACAATGAGCAGTTCTTC. Its protein product is CASSLESPYYNEQFF.

The rearrangement links TRBV18 to TRBJ2-7, with D possibly TRBD2 on 6 matching bases. V was shortened by 0 bases and J by 3 bases, with 9 bases between the two germline ends. Germline V gene data show CDR1 as KGHSH and CDR2 as LQKENI. This CDR3 is 14 amino acids long. The CDR3 DNA sequence: TGTGCCAGCTCACCACCGGGGGGTTACTACGAGCAGTACTTC. Protein product: CASSPPGGYYEQYF. The variable domain in full, with the rest retrieved from reference TRBV18 and TRBJ2-7, is NAGVMQNPRHLVRRRGQEARLRCSPMKGHSHVYWYRQLPEEGLKFMVYLQKENIIDESGMPKERFSAEFPKEGPSILRIQQVVRGDSAAYFCASSPPGGYYEQYFGPGTRLTVT.

This chain links TRBV28 with TRBJ1-6; D gene uncertain. V was cut by 7 bases and J by 4 bases, with 17 bases left in between. Germline lookup yields CDR1 MDHEN and CDR2 SYDVKM. The CDR3 extends over 16 amino acids. Here the CDR3 reads CASMGRLTEYNSPLHF. CDR3 bases: TGTGCCAGCATGGGCCGTCTGACGGAATATAATTCACCCCTCCACTTT.

This clone was observed a single time. The chain uses TRBV27 and TRBJ1-2, with D perhaps TRBD1 (5 bases). The CDR3 has 12 amino acids. Trimming cost V 2 bases and J 4 bases, with 5 bases left between them. Germline-derived CDR1 and CDR2 are MNHEY and SMNVEV (reference sequence). CDR3 amino acids: CASSLQGYGYTF. The CDR3 DNA reads as TGTGCCAGCAGTTTACAGGGCTATGGCTACACCTTC.

The chain carries TRBV5-6 and TRBJ1-6; tentatively, D is TRBD1 (6 bases). The CDR3 runs 18 residues. Germline V gene data show CDR1 as SGHDT and CDR2 as YYEEEE. Between the trimmed V and J ends, which lost 0 bases and 0 bases, there was a span of 13 bases. This CDR3 reads CASSLGPRGYSYNSPLHF. The CDR3 coding sequence is TGTGCCAGCAGCTTGGGTCCCAGGGGATACTCCTATAATTCACCCCTCCACTTT. Together with reference TRBV5-6 and TRBJ1-6, the CDR3 gives the full variable domain: DAGVTQSPTHLIKTRGQQVTLRCSPKSGHDTVSWYQQALGQGPQFIFQYYEEEERQRGNFPDRFSGHQFPNYSSELNVNALLLGDSALYLCASSLGPRGYSYNSPLHFGNGTRLTVT.

The rearrangement links TRBV11-2 to TRBJ2-1; D call uncertain. The germline V gene encodes CDR1 SGHAT and CDR2 FQNNGV. V was shortened by 7 bases and J by 0 bases, with 10 bases between the two germline ends. The CDR3 has 14 amino acids. This chain's CDR3 is CASTRVLSYNEQFF. CDR3 nucleotide sequence: TGTGCCAGCACCCGAGTGCTCTCCTACAATGAGCAGTTCTTC. Full variable domain (rest looked up from reference TRBV11-2 and TRBJ2-1): EAGVAQSPRYKIIEKRQSVAFWCNPISGHATLYWYQQILGQGPKLLIQFQNNGVVDDSQLPKDRFSAERLKGVDSTLKIQPAKLEDSAVYLCASTRVLSYNEQFFGPGTRLTVL.

The chain combines TRBV5-1 with TRBJ1-2; 7 bases map to TRBD1. CDR3 length equals 14 residues. Germline V gene sequence: CDR1 SGHRS, CDR2 YFSETQ. The J segment lost 8 bases and the V segment lost 3 bases, leaving 10 bases of the junction unmatched. The CDR3 loop is CASSSWTGWEGYTF. As DNA, the CDR3 is TGCGCCAGCAGCTCTTGGACAGGCTGGGAAGGCTACACCTTC.

This clone has a handful of counts. V usage is TRBV7-2 and J usage is TRBJ2-1; D gene uncertain. This CDR3 region has 14 residues. Germline V gene lookup returns CDR1 SGHTA and CDR2 FQGNSA. The V end was cut by 2 bases, the J end by 8 bases, with 13 bases between. CDR3 sequence reads: CASSLLGRMDEQFF. The CDR3 DNA reads as TGTGCCAGCAGCTTACTAGGTCGGATGGATGAGCAGTTCTTC.

The sample holds one count of this clone. At one end the junction does not follow the germline gene, possibly because of a read error. This chain uses TRBV7-9 with TRBJ1-2, with no clear D. The CDR3 totals 12 residues. Germline assignment: CDR1 SEHNR and CDR2 FQNEAQ (reference sequence). CDR3 bases: TGTTCCAGCAGCTTAAGGAGGGAGGGCTACACCTTC. Protein: CSSSLRREGYTF.

Here the CDR3 reads CASSYSGEIGYNEQFF. The CDR3 DNA reads as TGTGCCAGCAGTTACTCCGGGGAGATTGGGTACAATGAGCAGTTCTTC. The chain couples TRBV6-6 to TRBJ2-1, with D possibly TRBD2 on 5 matching bases. Trimming took off 0 bases at V and 4 bases at J, with 13 bases between the two ends. The germline V gene has CDR1 MNHNY and CDR2 SVGAGI (reference sequence). This CDR3 comprises 16 residues.

The chain carries TRBV6-1 and TRBJ1-2, with D unclear. Germline CDR1 and CDR2: MNHNS and SASEGT. V shed 5 bases and J shed 1 base, with 8 bases lying between them. This CDR3 is built from 13 residues. CDR3 region: CASSFRDNYGYTF. CDR3 nucleotide sequence: TGTGCCAGCAGTTTCCGGGATAACTATGGCTACACCTTC.

The chain couples TRBV10-1 to TRBJ2-1; maybe TRBD1 (6 bases). The ends were cut back, 2 bases at V and 8 bases at J, with 10 bases in the middle. Germline CDR1 is WNHNN and CDR2 is SYGVQD (reference sequence). CDR3 length: 13 residues. The CDR3 protein is CASSERQGHEQFF. The CDR3 nucleotides read TGCGCCAGCAGTGAGCGCCAGGGGCATGAGCAGTTCTTC.

CDR3 DNA: TGCAGCGTTGAAGGCTTTGGGACAGGGGCATACGAGCAGTACTTC. Translation: CSVEGFGTGAYEQYF. The chain couples TRBV29-1 to TRBJ2-5; 10 bases align to TRBD1. Gene TRBJ2-7 matches the end of the DNA better, so the J call may be wrong. The V gene's germline CDR1 is SQVTM and CDR2 ANQGSEA. The CDR3 totals 15 residues.

The rearrangement uses TRBV2 and TRBJ2-3; 8 nucleotides line up with TRBD1. The CDR3 sequence is 15 residues long. Germline V gene data show CDR1 as SNHLY and CDR2 as FYNNEI. V lost 3 bases, J lost 7 bases, and 9 bases stayed unmatched. The chain's CDR3 is CASSDRQGSGHTQYF. The CDR3 DNA reads TGTGCCAGCAGTGACCGACAGGGGAGCGGACATACGCAGTATTTT. The full variable domain, completed using reference TRBV2 and TRBJ2-3, is EPEVTQTPSHQVTQMGQEVILRCVPISNHLYFYWYRQILGQKVEFLVSFYNNEISEKSEIFDDQFSVERPDGSNFTLKIRSTKLEDSAMYFCASSDRQGSGHTQYFGPGTRLTVL.

The V call is TRBV2, the J call TRBJ1-5, with D possibly TRBD1 on 5 matching bases. The CDR3 spans 13 residues. CDR1 is SNHLY, CDR2 FYNNEI, per germline. Trimming left V 5 bases short and J 10 bases short, with 15 bases between. CDR3 amino acids: CASSSGTVVPQHF. CDR3 DNA sequence: TGTGCCAGCAGTTCCGGGACTGTCGTACCCCAGCATTTT.

The genes are TRBV7-2 and TRBJ1-4; perhaps TRBD1 as D (6 bases). Germline V gives CDR1 SGHTA, CDR2 FQGNSA. Trimming took off 6 bases at V and 5 bases at J, with 10 bases between the two ends. This CDR3 contains 13 residues. CDR3 amino acids: CASSRQANEKLFF. The CDR3 region has the DNA TGTGCCAGCAGTCGACAGGCAAATGAAAAACTGTTTTTT.

The V gene is TRBV2, the J gene TRBJ2-5, with 7 nucleotides matching TRBD1. Germline lookup yields CDR1 SNHLY and CDR2 FYNNEI. The V segment lost 5 bases and the J segment 4 bases; nucleotides outside the gene matches: 7. CDR3 size: 14 residues. The chain's CDR3 is CASSRDSMRETQYF. The DNA for the CDR3 is TGTGCCAGCAGTCGGGACAGTATGAGAGAGACCCAGTACTTC.

The chain recombines TRBV2 with TRBJ2-1; D might be TRBD2 (6 bases). V was trimmed by 5 bases and J by 4 bases, leaving 15 bases between them. The CDR3 has 15 residues. Per germline, CDR1 SNHLY and CDR2 FYNNEI. The CDR3 DNA is TGTGCCAGCAGTCCCGAGAGGCGGGGTTACAATGAGCAGTTCTTC. It encodes CASSPERRGYNEQFF.

The genes are TRBV5-1 and TRBJ1-1; 8 bases fit TRBD1. The CDR3 loop spans 16 amino acids. Germline CDR1 SGHRS, CDR2 YFSETQ. The V segment lost 3 bases and the J segment 0 bases; nucleotides outside the gene matches: 7. The CDR3: CASSSDRGLLNTEAFF. CDR3 bases: TGCGCCAGCAGCTCTGACAGGGGACTGCTGAACACTGAAGCTTTCTTT.

The rearrangement links TRBV2 to TRBJ2-7; TRBD2 agrees at 8 bases. V gave up 6 bases and J gave up 0 bases; unmatched junction bases: 1. The CDR3 has 13 residues. Germline-derived CDR1 and CDR2 are SNHLY and FYNNEI. CDR3 loop: CASRTSGSYEQYF. CDR3 in DNA: TGTGCCAGCAGAACTAGCGGCTCCTACGAGCAGTACTTC.

The chain couples TRBV11-2 to TRBJ2-7, with D perhaps matching TRBD1 (6 bases). CDR3 size: 13 residues. Germline loops: CDR1 SGHAT, CDR2 FQNNGV. Trimming shortened V by 5 bases and J by 5 bases, and 13 bases separated the two germline ends. This CDR3 is CASSLFRGHEQYF. CDR3 sequence (DNA): TGTGCCAGCAGCCTATTCAGGGGCCACGAGCAGTACTTC.